The present TCR beta chain was sequenced within a study of T cell responses to AZD1222 COVID-19 vaccine. As to this clone: Antigen: not known.

Assay used: immunoSEQ multiplex PCR; TCRdb lists only in-frame clones, some missing. The sample lists 150,000 to 180,000 clones; about 86% were seen once. Study results and caveats: Elevations in Spike-specific TCR breadth and depth followed administration of two AZD1222 doses. Researchers took repertoire samples only after the peak T cell response had come. Spike as a whole was targeted by vaccine-associated CD4 TCRs, dominant at 160-218 and 743-854.

The source was peripheral blood, collected on day 0 of MenACWY control vaccination. The TCR sequence derives from an adult in good health.

The CDR3 coding sequence is TGTGCCAGCAGCCGGGCGACGCGCTCCTACGAGCAGTACTTC. Amino acids: CASSRATRSYEQYF. The chain links TRBV5-6 to TRBJ2-7; D is unresolved. V dropped 4 bases and J dropped 0 bases, with 11 bases sitting between them. Germline V gene sequence: CDR1 SGHDT, CDR2 YYEEEE. The CDR3 covers 14 residues.